One sample yielded the 31 T cell receptor beta chains listed below, sequenced in a study of blood T cell repertoires in COVID-19. The data were produced by immunoSEQ multiplex PCR, yet TCRdb's version contains in-frame clones alone and is incomplete. This table holds roughly 200,000 clones, roughly 84% found once. The sequenced sample was peripheral blood. These receptor sequences come from a woman aged 40-49 years with COVID-19, enrolled during active disease.

The chain has TRBV3-1 (or the pseudogene TRBV3-2) and TRBJ2-1; TRBD2 aligns across 7 bases. The CDR3 covers 15 residues. CDR1 and CDR2 from the germline V gene are LGHDT and YNNKEL (reference sequence). Trimming cost V 4 bases and J 0 bases; bases outside gene matches: 3. The CDR3 protein is CASSPRGDSYNEQFF. The CDR3 DNA sequence: TGTGCCAGCAGCCCTCGGGGGGACTCCTACAATGAGCAGTTCTTC.

The chain combines TRBV7-8 with TRBJ1-5; D is undetermined. In germline, CDR1 is SGHVS, CDR2 FQNEAQ. This CDR3 contains 13 residues. V lost 6 bases and J 4 bases, leaving 10 bases between the germline ends. The CDR3 here is CASRRTANQPQHF. In DNA, the CDR3 is TGTGCCAGCAGACGGACTGCTAATCAGCCCCAGCATTTT. The full variable domain, with the rest looked up from reference TRBV7-8 and TRBJ1-5, is GAGVSQSPRYKVAKRGQDVALRCDPISGHVSLFWYQQALGQGPEFLTYFQNEAQLDKSGLPSDRFFAERPEGSVSTLKIQRTQQEDSAVYLCASRRTANQPQHFGDGTRLSIL.

The chain carries TRBV5-4 and TRBJ1-1; 9 bases fit TRBD1. V lost 4 bases and J lost 5; bases outside the gene matches: 9. CDR3 length equals 15 residues. Germline-derived CDR1 and CDR2 are SGHNT and YYREEE (reference sequence). CDR3 loop: CASSGTGSADTEAFF. CDR3 DNA: TGTGCCAGCAGCGGGACAGGGTCAGCAGATACTGAAGCTTTCTTT.

V is TRBV10-2 and J is TRBJ2-1, with D perhaps matching TRBD2 (7 bases). CDR1 is WSHSY, CDR2 SAAADI, per germline. The CDR3 is 14 amino acids. Trimming removed 2 bases from V and 9 bases from J, with 14 bases in between. The CDR3 protein is CASSEGARGGEQFF. The DNA of the CDR3 is TGCGCCAGCAGTGAGGGGGCGAGGGGGGGTGAGCAGTTCTTC.

The rearrangement uses TRBV5-6 and TRBJ1-2; a possible D gene is TRBD1 (5 bases). The CDR3 runs 14 residues. Germline V gives CDR1 SGHDT, CDR2 YYEEEE. V was pared by 0 bases and J by 8 bases, with 14 bases between. For the CDR3, the DNA is TGTGCCAGCAGCTTGGGGCAGGGCCTGCGGGGCTACACCTTC. This sequence encodes CASSLGQGLRGYTF.

This clone came up a few times. The V call is TRBV11-2, the J call TRBJ2-1, with 9 bases that match TRBD2. Germline assignment: CDR1 SGHAT and CDR2 FQNNGV. The CDR3 has 14 amino acids. V was clipped by 5 bases and J by 7 bases; unmatched bases: 6. CDR3 coding DNA: TGTGCCAGCAGCCCTAGCGGGGTGGGGAATGAGCAGTTCTTC. It specifies CASSPSGVGNEQFF. Drawing the rest from reference TRBV11-2 and TRBJ2-1, the complete variable domain is EAGVAQSPRYKIIEKRQSVAFWCNPISGHATLYWYQQILGQGPKLLIQFQNNGVVDDSQLPKDRFSAERLKGVDSTLKIQPAKLEDSAVYLCASSPSGVGNEQFFGPGTRLTVL.

The chain joins TRBV11-3 to TRBJ2-5, with 7 bases matching TRBD2. The CDR3 has 17 amino acids. V dropped 0 bases and J dropped 5; count of bases not matched to a gene: 12. Germline CDR1 is SGHNT and CDR2 is YENEEA. The CDR3 sequence: CASSLDLPGRGGETQYF. DNA of the CDR3: TGTGCCAGCAGCTTAGATCTTCCAGGGAGGGGAGGCGAGACCCAGTACTTC.

The chain has TRBV4-1 and TRBJ1-1; D remains ambiguous. CDR1 and CDR2 from the germline V gene are MGHRA and YSYEKL. The length of the CDR3 is 17 residues. V lost 1 base and J 2 bases, leaving 17 bases between the germline ends. The CDR3 loop is CASSQVWATKINTEAFF. CDR3 nucleotide sequence: TGCGCCAGCAGCCAAGTTTGGGCGACAAAAATAAACACTGAAGCTTTCTTT.

The chain recombines TRBV18 with TRBJ1-5; D might be TRBD1 (5 bases). Deletions cut 4 bases from V and 2 bases from J, with 6 bases between. The CDR3 consists of 13 residues. Germline V gives CDR1 KGHSH, CDR2 LQKENI. CDR3 residues: CASSRGGNQPQHF. CDR3 sequence (DNA): TGTGCCAGCTCACGGGGGGGCAATCAGCCCCAGCATTTT.

Regarding this clone: A read error may produce the germline difference seen at one junction end. In DNA, the CDR3 is TGTGCCAGCAGTAGCCTCTACCAAGAAACCCAGTACTTC. Its protein is CASSSLYQETQYF. The chain is built from TRBV2 and TRBJ2-5, with no clear D. CDR1 SNHLY and CDR2 FYNNEI come from the germline V gene. CDR3 length equals 13 residues.

Only a few counts were recorded for this clone. This rearrangement joins TRBV3-1 (or the pseudogene TRBV3-2) to TRBJ1-3; TRBD1 might be the D (6 bases). CDR3 length: 16 amino acids. Trimming stripped 4 bases from V and 3 bases from J, with 16 bases between. CDR1 and CDR2 (germline): LGHDT, YNNKEL (reference sequence). CDR3 amino acids: CASSPRVRGGGNTIYF. The CDR3 DNA follows: TGTGCCAGCAGCCCAAGAGTCAGGGGTGGTGGAAACACCATATATTTT.

This chain connects TRBV5-4 to TRBJ1-1; D is unresolved. Germline lookup yields CDR1 SGHNT and CDR2 YYREEE (reference sequence). CDR3 length: 14 amino acids. V lost 1 base to trimming and J lost 5 bases, with 12 bases between them. The CDR3 loop is CASSLNSGLTEAFF. CDR3 coding DNA: TGTGCCAGCAGCTTGAATTCGGGGTTGACTGAAGCTTTCTTT.

The chain carries TRBV29-1 and TRBJ1-2; TRBD1 matches 7 bases. V lost 1 base to trimming and J lost 5 bases; unmatched junction nucleotides: 4. Germline lookup yields CDR1 SQVTM and CDR2 ANQGSEA. CDR3 length: 13 amino acids. CDR3 in DNA: TGCAGCGTTGAAGCAGGGGGAAGTTATGGCTACACCTTC. Protein sequence: CSVEAGGSYGYTF. Full variable domain (rest looked up from reference TRBV29-1 and TRBJ1-2): SAVISQKPSRDICQRGTSLTIQCQVDSQVTMMFWYRQQPGQSLTLIATANQGSEATYESGFVIDKFPISRPNLTFSTLTVSNMSPEDSSIYLCSVEAGGSYGYTFGSGTRLTVV.

The table lists this clone with a few counts. The rearrangement links TRBV5-4 to TRBJ1-6; 9 nucleotides align to TRBD1. The CDR3 has 16 residues. The germline V gene has CDR1 SGHNT and CDR2 YYREEE (reference sequence). V dropped 4 bases and J dropped 8; count of bases not matched to a gene: 10. This chain's CDR3 is CASSLQGARPDSPLHF. In nucleotides, the CDR3 is TGTGCCAGCAGCCTACAGGGGGCTAGACCCGATTCACCCCTCCACTTT.

The chain recombines TRBV20-1 with TRBJ1-2; unclear D gene. V was trimmed by 5 bases and J by 5 bases, leaving 6 bases between them. Germline CDR1 DFQATT, CDR2 SNEGSKA (reference sequence). This CDR3 has 10 residues. The CDR3 sequence: CSAPFYGYTF. As DNA, the CDR3 is TGCAGTGCTCCTTTTTATGGCTACACCTTC.

The genes are TRBV6-4 and TRBJ1-1; D perhaps matches TRBD1 (6 bases). The CDR3 consists of 14 residues. V was trimmed by 5 bases and J by 1 base, leaving 11 bases between them. Per the germline V gene, CDR1 is MRHNA and CDR2 is SNTAGT. The CDR3 bases are TGTGCCAGCAGTCGAGGACAGCAGAACACTGAAGCTTTCTTT. Its translation: CASSRGQQNTEAFF.

The chain uses TRBV7-9 and TRBJ1-2, with 10 nucleotides matching TRBD1. The CDR3 spans 15 residues. With 0 bases clipped from V and 7 bases from J, the junction kept 5 bases outside the gene matches. Germline loops: CDR1 SEHNR, CDR2 FQNEAQ (reference sequence). The CDR3 sequence: CASSLAGTGDSGYTF. Written as DNA, the CDR3 is TGTGCCAGCAGCTTAGCCGGGACAGGGGATAGTGGCTACACCTTC.

In its sample, this clone was seen a few times. The chain recombines TRBV7-6 with TRBJ2-1; TRBD2 agrees at 9 bases. Trimming cost V 5 bases and J 5 bases; bases outside gene matches: 10. This CDR3 region has 16 residues. Germline V gene data show CDR1 as SGHVS and CDR2 as FNYEAQ. The chain's CDR3 is CASSPPRGRADNEQFF. In DNA form, the CDR3 reads TGTGCCAGCAGCCCCCCACGCGGGAGGGCCGACAATGAGCAGTTCTTC.

The J gene is TRBJ1-6, the V gene TRBV30; 8 bases align to TRBD1. This CDR3 spans 17 amino acids. Germline values: CDR1 GTSNPN, CDR2 SVGIG (reference sequence). CDR3: CASLTGGPFEDNSPLHF. The CDR3 DNA sequence: TGTGCTTCGCTTACAGGGGGACCCTTTGAGGATAATTCACCCCTCCACTTT.

This chain joins TRBV5-1 and TRBJ2-7, with a tentative D call TRBD1 (7 bases). CDR1 SGHRS and CDR2 YFSETQ come from the germline V gene. CDR3 length: 14 amino acids. Trimming took 1 base from V and 6 from J, leaving 14 bases between them. The CDR3 reads CASSLNGQGGEQYF. The DNA of the CDR3 is TGCGCCAGCAGCTTGAACGGGCAGGGGGGCGAGCAGTACTTC. The whole variable domain, remainder taken from reference TRBV5-1 and TRBJ2-7, is KAGVTQTPRYLIKTRGQQVTLSCSPISGHRSVSWYQQTPGQGLQFLFEYFSETQRNKGNFPGRFSGRQFSNSRSEMNVSTLELGDSALYLCASSLNGQGGEQYFGPGTRLTVT.

The CDR3 DNA is TGTGCCAGCAGCCCTTTGGGCGGGAGTTACACCGGGGAGCTGTTTTTT. Its protein product is CASSPLGGSYTGELFF. This chain uses TRBV28 with TRBJ2-2; 7 bases map to TRBD2. The germline CDR1 and CDR2 sequences are MDHEN and SYDVKM. This CDR3 contains 16 residues. The V and J ends lost 6 bases and 3 bases, in that order; junction bases with no gene match: 10.

The genes are TRBV19 and TRBJ1-1; D gene ambiguous. Per germline, CDR1 LNHDA and CDR2 SQIVND (reference sequence). The V gene lost 8 bases and the J gene lost 1 base, with 17 bases spanning the gap. The CDR3 loop spans 15 amino acids. In DNA form, the CDR3 reads TGTGCCAGTCTCTCATGGGAGGGCCGGAACACTGAAGCTTTCTTT. As protein: CASLSWEGRNTEAFF.

Details on this clone: Other nucleotide sequences in the sample specify the same CDR3. This chain links TRBV5-1 with TRBJ1-2, with a weak D call TRBD1 (5 bases). CDR3 length: 14 amino acids. Deletions cut 0 bases from V and 4 bases from J, with 10 bases between. Germline V gene sequence: CDR1 SGHRS, CDR2 YFSETQ. For the CDR3, the DNA is TGCGCCAGCAGCTTGGGGCAGGGCGTCTATGGCTACACCTTC. Translation: CASSLGQGVYGYTF.

The rearrangement uses TRBV19 and TRBJ1-1; 9 positions match TRBD1. The germline CDR1 and CDR2 sequences are LNHDA and SQIVND (reference sequence). Trimming took 7 bases from V and 10 from J; bases not matched to a gene: 4. This CDR3 is built from 11 residues. CDR3 sequence (DNA): TGTGCCAGTAAATCGGGACAGGGAGCTTTCTTT. Translated, it gives CASKSGQGAFF.

The V and J genes are TRBV7-6 and TRBJ1-1; D gene ambiguous. With 0 bases removed from V and 4 bases from J, the gap between germline ends came to 15 bases. CDR3 length: 16 residues. Germline assignment: CDR1 SGHVS and CDR2 FNYEAQ. The CDR3 loop reads CASSLARLREATEAFF. The CDR3 coding sequence is TGTGCCAGCAGCTTAGCGCGTTTGAGGGAGGCCACTGAAGCTTTCTTT.

This clone was counted between two and nine times. The V gene is TRBV28, the J gene TRBJ2-7; 12 bases line up with TRBD2. Germline CDR1 is MDHEN and CDR2 is SYDVKM. Trimming at V came to 2 bases and at J to 3 bases, leaving 14 bases not matched to a gene. This CDR3 is built from 19 residues. CDR3 sequence reads: CASSLLTGIGTSGHYEQYF. The CDR3 nucleotides read TGTGCCAGCAGTTTACTTACAGGGATCGGGACTAGCGGGCACTACGAGCAGTACTTC.

The gene calls are TRBV4-1 and TRBJ2-2, with 10 bases identical to TRBD1. This CDR3 region has 16 residues. CDR1 and CDR2 from the germline V gene are MGHRA and YSYEKL. Trimming cost V 6 bases and J 0 bases; bases outside gene matches: 4. CDR3 residues: CASRAGTGANTGELFF. CDR3 DNA sequence: TGCGCCAGCAGAGCCGGGACAGGGGCGAACACCGGGGAGCTGTTTTTT.

The chain is built from TRBV6-5 and TRBJ1-6; 10 bases line up with TRBD1. The CDR3 runs to 15 residues. Germline lookup yields CDR1 MNHEY and CDR2 SVGAGI. Trimming removed 4 bases from V and 6 bases from J; junction bases left unmatched: 3. CDR3 coding DNA: TGTGCCAGCAGTTCCGGGACAGGGGTTAATTCACCCCTCCACTTT. Translating gives CASSSGTGVNSPLHF.

On this clone itself: The sample carries other DNA sequences with the same CDR3. The gene calls are TRBV5-1 and TRBJ1-3; D unresolved. V was pared by 0 bases and J by 3 bases, with 7 bases between. The length of the CDR3 is 14 residues. Germline V gene sequence: CDR1 SGHRS, CDR2 YFSETQ. The CDR3 sequence is CASSLDSRGNTIYF. In DNA form, the CDR3 reads TGCGCCAGCAGCTTGGACTCTCGTGGAAACACCATATATTTT.

This clone occurred a few times. The CDR3 region is CASTADSSYNSPLHF. CDR3 DNA: TGTGCCAGCACTGCGGACAGCTCCTATAATTCACCCCTCCACTTT. The V and J genes are TRBV28 and TRBJ1-6; D possibly corresponds to TRBD1 (6 bases). V was cut by 7 bases and J by 0 bases, with 10 bases left in between. Germline CDR1 is MDHEN and CDR2 is SYDVKM. CDR3 length: 15 residues.

This clone was observed once. V gene TRBV28 combines with J gene TRBJ2-5; TRBD2 agrees at 7 bases. After removal of 10 bases from V and 3 bases from J, the junction contained 8 bases not matched to a gene. The CDR3 is 13 residues long. The germline V gene has CDR1 MDHEN and CDR2 SYDVKM. The CDR3 nucleotides read TGTGCCACCACGTGGGCGGGGGAAGAGACCCAGTACTTC. Translation gives CATTWAGEETQYF.